This T cell receptor (beta chain) was sequenced during a study of T cell repertoires in Merkel cell carcinoma (dated by TCRdb to between 2018 and 2021). About the full investigation: Patients who had received intralesional immunotherapy or systemic immune checkpoint blockade ahead of the biopsy were left out. Tetramer sorting, cloning and paired TCR sequencing of expanded tumor-infiltrating lymphocytes were first used to define MCPyV-specific clonotypes. Inclusion required a diagnosis of MCPyV-positive Merkel cell carcinoma and successful in vitro expansion of tumor-infiltrating lymphocytes.

A distance of 16 bases separates the germline ends of V and J, which lose 8 bases and 0 bases respectively. For CDR1 and CDR2, the germline V gene lists SNHLY and FYNNEI. Measured from the cysteine to the phenylalanine, the CDR3 is 15 residues long. Kept here is only the CDR3 DNA, which spans 45 bases and is read in frame from base 1. TRB CDR3 sequencing and data processing of tumor genomic DNA were performed with the immunoSEQ assay. TCRdb retrieved this table from immuneACCESS and kept in-frame rearrangements only. Not all clones are present; in checked studies, unresolved V genes account for under half, and no reason is known for the remainder. The sample yields 15,000 or so clones; approximately 73% were counted once. The ten largest clones represent more than 15% of the sample. Study-wide findings and limitations: Normal tissue biopsies were not studied.

About this clone itself: This receptor's antigen is unknown. There are no base qualities to consult, and no much larger clone falls within one base.

Each study subject had MCPyV-positive Merkel cell carcinoma confirmed by biopsy and had serum antibodies to T-antigen that tested positive. Genomic DNA was extracted from about 6 adjacent 10-micron frozen tumor sections without any cell sorting or culture. Roughly 5 x 5 x 5 mm of tumor biopsy tissue was frozen in optimal cutting temperature compound. Hematoxylin and eosin scout sections confirmed abundant Merkel cell carcinoma and infiltrating cells in the frozen biopsy. The chain links TRBV2 with TRBJ1-2; the D gene is perhaps TRBD1, from 5 matching bases. The receptor comes from an adult with Merkel cell carcinoma. Input material: tumor tissue. The CDR3 has the sequence CASGGQLPSNYGYTF. The DNA reads as follows: TGTGCCAGCGGTGGACAACTCCCTTCTAACTATGGCTACACCTTC.